This entry describes one TCR beta chain. TCRdb keeps only in-frame clones here, not all; method: immunoSEQ multiplex PCR. The table lists about 80,000 clones, 90% to 95% of them singletons. The sample belongs to a study of technical replicates of blood from several donors. CDR1 SGHTA and CDR2 FQGNSA come from the germline V gene. V was pared by 5 bases and J by 4 bases, with 3 bases of the junction left unmatched. This CDR3 has 13 residues. The sequenced sample was T cells isolated from PBMCs. This TCR was recovered from a human donor in good health. The chain is built from TRBV7-2 and TRBJ1-2; 8 bases line up with TRBD1. The CDR3 is CASSIGQGYGYTF. In nucleotides, the CDR3 is TGTGCCAGCAGCATCGGACAGGGCTATGGCTACACCTTC.